This T cell receptor (beta chain) was profiled in a study of beta chain features in type 1 diabetes. Expressed TCRB transcripts were sequenced after all isolated RNA was converted to cDNA. Assay used: immunoSEQ multiplex PCR; TCRdb lists only in-frame clones, some missing. Seen here are roughly 500,000 clones, approximately 30% observed once, and the top ten hold more than 0.055%. Turning to this clone: Its target is unknown.

Germline V lookup: CDR1 GTSNPN, CDR2 SVGIG (reference sequence). V lost 3 bases to trimming and J lost 4 bases, with 21 bases between them. The CDR3 sequence is 16 residues long. Overall study findings and caveats: Reduced insertions and increased deletions marked VDJ junctions in type 1 diabetes patients. A definitive answer on HLA type influencing TCRB rearrangement was not reached here.

Researchers reported sorting CD4+ naive, central memory, regulatory and stem cell-like memory cells via CD45RO/CCR7/CD25/CD127/CD95/CD27. Populations isolated by sorting all had purity greater than 95%. The chain carries TRBV30 and TRBJ1-2; a possible D gene is TRBD1 (5 bases). The receptor was derived from a man younger than 30 in good health. Source material: naive CD4+ T cells from blood. CDR3 region: CAWSPQDPRTGYGYTF. For the CDR3, the DNA is TGTGCCTGGAGCCCCCAGGACCCAAGAACAGGCTATGGCTACACCTTC.